The source of this T cell receptor beta chain is a study of cytomegalovirus exposure and HLA in healthy donors. Findings and limits, study-wide: Later on, an analysis tied over 15,000 TCR beta sequences to HLA alleles at 0.05 false discovery rate. Available immune exposure information covered CMV serostatus only. Further analysis, carried out later, found HLA-associated TCR beta chains more clonally expanded than equally common other chains.

Trimming removed 3 bases at V and 3 bases at J, with 14 bases between. CDR1 and CDR2 from the germline V gene are LNHDA and SQIVND (reference sequence). This CDR3 contains 16 residues. Comment on this clone: As yet, its antigen is unknown.

The PCR was carried out with 60 Vbeta primers and 13 Jbeta primers. The method was immunoSEQ multiplex PCR; TCRdb's version includes in-frame clones alone and lacks a portion of them. Of over 100,000 clones listed, about two thirds are singletons. The sequenced sample was PBMCs. This TCR derives from a woman aged 40 to 50 in good health and CMV-seronegative. This rearrangement joins TRBV19 to TRBJ2-2; possible D gene TRBD2, 5 bases. The CDR3 loop reads CASSILDSGYTGELFF. CDR3 sequence (DNA): TGTGCCAGTAGTATTCTTGATTCGGGGTACACCGGGGAGCTGTTTTTT. Based on the CDR3 plus reference TRBV19 and TRBJ2-2, the full variable domain is DGGITQSPKYLFRKEGQNVTLSCEQNLNHDAMYWYRQDPGQGLRLIYYSQIVNDFQKGDIAEGYSVSREKKESFPLTVTSAQKNPTAFYLCASSILDSGYTGELFFGEGSRLTVL.